The T cell receptor (beta chain) under discussion was sequenced for a study of T cells in Graves' hyperthyroidism and ophthalmopathy. This clonotype occurred many times. Authors of the study amplified TCR beta CDR3 regions from RNA transcripts. The primer set for the first-round RT-PCR of the TCR CDR3 was HTBI. TCRdb re-derived calls from the multiplex PCR reads in MiXCR, one entry per CDR3 protein. This sample carries a few hundred thousand distinct CDR3 sequences, 20% to 25% of them seen once, and the ten largest clones take around 27%. Specimen: blood. The receptor comes from a man aged 18-30 years with Graves' hyperthyroidism.

CDR3 in DNA: TGTGCCAGCAGTGCCTCTAGCGCCGGGGAGCTGTTTTTT. This sequence encodes CASSASSAGELFF. The J gene is TRBJ2-2, the V gene TRBV6-1, with D possibly being TRBD2 (6 bases). V was pared by 4 bases and J by 6 bases, with 9 bases between. The CDR3 length is 13 residues. The germline V gene has CDR1 MNHNS and CDR2 SASEGT.